Listed below are T cell receptor beta chains from one sample, sequenced in a study of shared clonotypes between healthy human individuals. Profiling relied on immunoSEQ multiplex PCR, and the TCRdb table lists in-frame clones only, not all of them. The sample contains about 980,000 clones, around 80% of which appear only once. The sample taken for sequencing was memory CD4+ T cells sorted from blood. The receptors here all came from a man between 18 and 29 years old in good health. CDR3s include the opening cysteine and the closing phenylalanine or tryptophan. D genes are given only for firm matches. For some rows the clone size is stated as once, few or many, or as a class when expanded; others skip it.

d_gene	v_gene	abundance	j_gene	CDR3nt	CDR3aa
.	TRBV7-9	once	TRBJ2-7	TGTGCCAGCGGACGGACGGGACTCAGCTCCTACGAGCAGTACTTC	CASGRTGLSSYEQYF
.	TRBV5-1	.	TRBJ2-3	TGCGCCAGCAGCTTGGGAACCGCCCCCCTCACAGATACGCAGTATTTT	CASSLGTAPLTDTQYF
TRBD1	TRBV7-2	.	TRBJ2-3	TGTGCCAGCAGCGAGTTTTTTGGACAGGGGGCACAAGATACGCAGTATTTT	CASSEFFGQGAQDTQYF
TRBD1	TRBV11-2	.	TRBJ2-4	TGTGCCAGCAGCCCTTGGACAGGGGGCGAGGGGACCAAAAACATTCAGTACTTC	CASSPWTGGEGTKNIQYF
TRBD1	TRBV2	.	TRBJ2-7	TGTGCCAGCATCCTGGACAGGATTACCTACGAGCAGTACTTC	CASILDRITYEQYF
.	TRBV5-1	.	TRBJ2-1	TGCGCCAGCAGCTCCGGGACAACCAACAATGAGCAGTTCTTC	CASSSGTTNNEQFF
TRBD1	TRBV19	.	TRBJ1-2	TGTGCCAGTAGTATCAGCGCAGGGGGCTTCGGCTACACCTTC	CASSISAGGFGYTF
.	TRBV7-6	.	TRBJ2-5	TGTGCCAGCAGCTTAGGGGGGGCCTGGCGCGAGACCCAGTACTTC	CASSLGGAWRETQYF
TRBD1	TRBV5-8	.	TRBJ2-7	TGTGCCAGCAGAAGTGGGACAGGGGCCTACGAGCAGTACTTC	CASRSGTGAYEQYF
TRBD1	TRBV7-2	.	TRBJ2-1	TGTGCCAGCAGCTCCGGGACAGGGTACAATGAGCAGTTCTTC	CASSSGTGYNEQFF
TRBD2	TRBV4-3	.	TRBJ2-7	TGCGCCAGCAGCCAAGAAATAGCGGGAGGGACCGCCTACGAGCAGTACTTC	CASSQEIAGGTAYEQYF
TRBD2	TRBV19	.	TRBJ2-7	TGTGCCAGTAGTACCAAACTAGCGGGCGAGCAGTACTTC	CASSTKLAGEQYF
.	TRBV29-1	.	TRBJ1-1	TGCAGCGTTCAGAAGGATAATACTGAAGCTTTCTTT	CSVQKDNTEAFF
TRBD2	TRBV5-1	once	TRBJ2-3	TGCGCCAGCAGCTTGGGGTCGACTAGCTCTTGGGATACGCAGTATTTT	CASSLGSTSSWDTQYF
.	TRBV27	once	TRBJ2-1	TGTGCCAGCAAGCAAGGAGTCTCGAGCTCCTACAATGAGCAGTTCTTC	CASKQGVSSSYNEQFF
TRBD2	TRBV11-2	.	TRBJ2-5	TGTGCCAGCAGCTTAGGACTAGCGGGTAGGCAAGAGACCCAGTACTTC	CASSLGLAGRQETQYF
.	TRBV6-1	.	TRBJ2-7	TGTGCCAGCAGCCCCCCGGACCGCCTGGAGCAGTACTTC	CASSPPDRLEQYF
.	TRBV10-3	.	TRBJ2-7	TGTGCCATCAGTGAGTCTGGGGTTACCTACGAGCAGTACTTC	CAISESGVTYEQYF
.	TRBV5-6	.	TRBJ1-2	TGTGCCAGCAGCTCCGGGCAGTTCTATGGCTACACCTTC	CASSSGQFYGYTF
.	TRBV5-1	once	TRBJ2-7	TGCGCCAGCAGGTTCAGGGCCGAGCAGTACTTC	CASRFRAEQYF
.	TRBV5-1	few	TRBJ2-4	TGCGCCAGCAGCTTCTCCGCCGATGCCAAAAACATTCAGTACTTC	CASSFSADAKNIQYF
TRBD2	TRBV6-6	.	TRBJ2-1	TGTGCCAGCAGGTCCATGGGCGGGAGCAATGAGCAGTTCTTC	CASRSMGGSNEQFF
TRBD1	TRBV5-1	few	TRBJ2-7	TGCGCCAGCAGCTTGGCGCAAAGGGGGCGCGAGCAGTACTTC	CASSLAQRGREQYF
.	TRBV6-5	.	TRBJ1-3	TGTGCCAGCAGCCCAACCCTCTCTGGAAACACCATATATTTT	CASSPTLSGNTIYF
.	TRBV30	.	TRBJ1-3	TGTGCCTGGAGTGCACAGGTAACGGGAAACACCATATATTTT	CAWSAQVTGNTIYF
.	TRBV15	.	TRBJ1-2	TGTGCCACCAGCAGAGGGGGACCCGGAATAGAGGGCTATGGCTACACCTTC	CATSRGGPGIEGYGYTF
TRBD1	TRBV7-9	many	TRBJ2-5	TGTGCCAGCAGCTTTGACAGGGCCCAAGAGACCCAGTACTTC	CASSFDRAQETQYF
TRBD2	TRBV7-2	.	TRBJ2-7	TGTGCCAGCAGCCTAGGACTAGCGGGAAGGGGCGAGCAGTACTTC	CASSLGLAGRGEQYF
.	TRBV5-1	many	TRBJ2-2	TGCGCCAGCAGCTTGGATACGGGAACCGGGGAGCTGTTTTTT	CASSLDTGTGELFF
TRBD2	TRBV28	.	TRBJ2-7	TGTGCCAGCAGTAAAACTAGCGGGGTCACAGATACCTACGAGCAGTACTTC	CASSKTSGVTDTYEQYF
.	TRBV27	.	TRBJ2-1	TGTGCCAGCAGTTTCTCGGATCGTAACAATGAGCAGTTCTTC	CASSFSDRNNEQFF
.	TRBV11-3	.	TRBJ2-2	TGTGCCAGCAGCTTTGGTCGCACCGGGGAGCTGTTTTTT	CASSFGRTGELFF
.	TRBV9	.	TRBJ1-4	TGTGCCAGCAGCGTAGATTGGAGTGAAAAACTGTTTTTT	CASSVDWSEKLFF
TRBD1	TRBV4-1	.	TRBJ2-5	TGCGCCAGCAGCCACCCGGACAGGGAAGGGACCCAGTACTTC	CASSHPDREGTQYF
.	TRBV28	.	TRBJ1-2	TGTGCCAGCAGTACAACAGGTTTGAGCGGCTACACCTTC	CASSTTGLSGYTF
.	TRBV9	once	TRBJ1-4	TGTGCCAGCACCAGGGGACTCAAGACAACTAATGAAAAACTGTTTTTT	CASTRGLKTTNEKLFF
.	TRBV28	.	TRBJ1-1	TGTGCTTCTAGGGGGGACACTGAAGCTTTCTTT	CASRGDTEAFF
TRBD1	TRBV30	.	TRBJ2-3	TGTGCCTGGAGTGAGACAGGGGGCGCAAAGGGTACGCAGTATTTT	CAWSETGGAKGTQYF
.	TRBV15	once	TRBJ1-1	TGTGCCACCAGCAGAGATTCCCTCTGGACCAACACTGAAGCTTTCTTT	CATSRDSLWTNTEAFF
.	TRBV5-6	.	TRBJ2-7	TGTGCCAGCAGTAGGACCTCGGAGCAGTACTTC	CASSRTSEQYF
.	TRBV30	once	TRBJ1-3	TGTGCCTGGAGTGTGATCGAGGGGGTGGCTGGAAACACCATATATTTT	CAWSVIEGVAGNTIYF
.	TRBV6-5	.	TRBJ1-3	TGTGCCAGCACGAAGATCTCTGGAAACACCATATATTTT	CASTKISGNTIYF
.	TRBV5-1	many	TRBJ2-7	TGCGCCAGCAGCCCTCAAGGGACAAACTACGAGCAGTACTTC	CASSPQGTNYEQYF
.	TRBV7-2	few	TRBJ1-6	TGTGCCAGCAGCTTAGAACAGGCTAGCTCCTATAATTCACCCCTCCACTTT	CASSLEQASSYNSPLHF
.	TRBV6-4	.	TRBJ1-6	TGTGCCAGCAGTGCCCAGGGAGGAGCAGGTTCACCCCTCCACTTT	CASSAQGGAGSPLHF
.	TRBV28	.	TRBJ1-2	TGTGCCAGCAGTTTATTACAGATAAGTCTCTATGGCTACACCTTC	CASSLLQISLYGYTF
.	TRBV27	.	TRBJ2-6	TGTGCCAGCAGTTTAAGTATGTACGGGGCCAACGTCCTGACTTTC	CASSLSMYGANVLTF
.	TRBV7-2	.	TRBJ2-7	TGTGCCAGCAGCTTTTCCCCGATGAGCTCCTACGAGCAGTACTTC	CASSFSPMSSYEQYF
TRBD1	TRBV18	.	TRBJ2-7	TGTGCCAGCTCACCATTTGACAGGGACAACGAGCAGTACTTC	CASSPFDRDNEQYF
.	TRBV5-1	.	TRBJ2-3	TGCGCCAGCAGCTACCGGGACCGAAGGTTCCCAGATACGCAGTATTTT	CASSYRDRRFPDTQYF
.	TRBV2	.	TRBJ2-7	TGTGCCAGCATGGGGAGTTACGAGCAGTACTTC	CASMGSYEQYF
TRBD1	TRBV5-4	.	TRBJ1-3	TGTGCCAGCAGCTTGGGGGGACAGGTCTCTGGAAACACCATATATTTT	CASSLGGQVSGNTIYF
.	TRBV11-1	.	TRBJ1-4	TGTGCCAGTGAAGGACAAGGCGAAAAACTGTTTTTT	CASEGQGEKLFF
.	TRBV5-6	.	TRBJ1-5	TGTGCCAGCAGCTTGCACCTCAATCAGCCCCAGCATTTT	CASSLHLNQPQHF
TRBD2	TRBV10-1	many	TRBJ2-3	TGCGCCAGCAGTGAGTCCTTAGCGGGAAGTTTAGATACGCAGTATTTT	CASSESLAGSLDTQYF
.	TRBV14	.	TRBJ2-2	TGTGCCAGCAGCCAAATGGGCACCGGGGAGCTGTTTTTT	CASSQMGTGELFF